This T cell receptor (beta chain) was observed in a study of T cells after yellow fever vaccination. Study-level points and caveats: Abundant clonotypes (contaminants from the bulk population) could be present in FACS-sorted repertoires.

TCRdb used MiXCR to reprocess the 5' RACE reads, holding one entry per CDR3 protein. The sample contains 450,000 to 600,000 distinct CDR3 sequences, about a sixth of which appear only once. V was cut by 6 bases and J by 1 base, with 15 bases left in between. The CDR3 totals 15 residues. Germline CDR1 is DFQATT and CDR2 is SNEGSKA (reference sequence). Worth noting for this clonotype: Its target is not known.

The chain employs TRBV20-1 and TRBJ2-2, with D tentatively TRBD2 (5 bases). The clonotype originates from a man aged 18 to 29 who received the YFV17D yellow fever vaccine. This specimen consisted of PBMCs, obtained around 5 days after the first yellow fever vaccination. For the CDR3, the DNA is TGCAGTGCCCCTGAACCGGGGAGGAACACCGGGGAGCTGTTTTTT. Residues: CSAPEPGRNTGELFF.